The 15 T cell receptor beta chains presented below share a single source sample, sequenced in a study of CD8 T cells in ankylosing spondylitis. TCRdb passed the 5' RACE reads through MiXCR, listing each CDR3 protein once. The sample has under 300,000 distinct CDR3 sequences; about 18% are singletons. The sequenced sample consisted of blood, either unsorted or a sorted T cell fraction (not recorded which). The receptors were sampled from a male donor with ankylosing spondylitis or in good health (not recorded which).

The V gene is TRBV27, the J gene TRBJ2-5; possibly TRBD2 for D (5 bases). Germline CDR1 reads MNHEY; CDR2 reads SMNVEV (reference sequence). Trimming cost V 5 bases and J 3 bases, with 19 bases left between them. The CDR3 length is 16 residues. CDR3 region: CASSPYTDPREETQYF. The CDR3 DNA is TGTGCCAGCAGTCCATATACGGACCCGAGGGAAGAGACCCAGTACTTC.

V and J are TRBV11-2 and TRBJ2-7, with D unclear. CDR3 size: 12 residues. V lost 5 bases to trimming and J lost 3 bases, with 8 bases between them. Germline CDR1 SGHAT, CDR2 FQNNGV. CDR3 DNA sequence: TGTGCCAGCAGCCCTATGGACTACGAGCAGTACTTC. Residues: CASSPMDYEQYF.

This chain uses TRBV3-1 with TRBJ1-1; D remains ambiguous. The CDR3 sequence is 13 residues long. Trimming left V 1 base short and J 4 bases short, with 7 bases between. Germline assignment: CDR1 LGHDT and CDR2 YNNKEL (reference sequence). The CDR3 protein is CASSQAGGTEAFF. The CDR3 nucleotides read TGTGCCAGCAGCCAAGCTGGAGGCACTGAAGCTTTCTTT.

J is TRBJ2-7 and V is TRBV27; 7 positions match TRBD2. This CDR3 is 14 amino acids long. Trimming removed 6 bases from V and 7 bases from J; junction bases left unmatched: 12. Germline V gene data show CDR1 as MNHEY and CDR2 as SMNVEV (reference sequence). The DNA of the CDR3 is TGTGCCAGCAGCGCCGGGACTACCCTTGGAGAGCAGTACTTC. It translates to CASSAGTTLGEQYF.

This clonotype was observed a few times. In nucleotides, the CDR3 is TGTGCCAGCAGTTTGGGGGTAGCGGGGTACTCCTACAATGAGCAGTTCTTC. This gives the protein CASSLGVAGYSYNEQFF. This chain joins TRBV12-3 or TRBV12-4 and TRBJ2-1; 8 positions match TRBD2. With V trimmed by 3 bases and J by 0 bases, 7 bases remained unmatched. The CDR3 length is 17 residues.

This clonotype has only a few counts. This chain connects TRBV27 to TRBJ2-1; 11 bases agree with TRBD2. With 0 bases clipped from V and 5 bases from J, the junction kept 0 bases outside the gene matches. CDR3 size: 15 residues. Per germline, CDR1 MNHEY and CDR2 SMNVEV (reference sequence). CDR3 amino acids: CASSLSLAGDNEQFF. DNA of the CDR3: TGTGCCAGCAGTTTATCACTAGCGGGAGACAATGAGCAGTTCTTC.

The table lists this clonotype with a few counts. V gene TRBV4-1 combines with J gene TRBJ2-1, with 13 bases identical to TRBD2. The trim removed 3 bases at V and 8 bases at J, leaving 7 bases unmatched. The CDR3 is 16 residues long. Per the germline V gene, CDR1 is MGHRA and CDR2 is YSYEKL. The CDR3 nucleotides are TGCGCCAGCAGCCAGGAAACTAGCGGGAGGGGATATGAGCAGTTCTTC. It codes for CASSQETSGRGYEQFF.

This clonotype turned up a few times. CDR3 region: CASSFPSGDWTEAFF. As DNA, the CDR3 is TGTGCCAGCAGCTTCCCTTCTGGGGATTGGACTGAAGCTTTCTTT. The V call is TRBV7-9, the J call TRBJ1-1; D not certain. CDR3 length: 15 amino acids. Germline V gene data show CDR1 as SEHNR and CDR2 as FQNEAQ (reference sequence). V was cut by 3 bases and J by 5 bases, with 16 bases left in between.

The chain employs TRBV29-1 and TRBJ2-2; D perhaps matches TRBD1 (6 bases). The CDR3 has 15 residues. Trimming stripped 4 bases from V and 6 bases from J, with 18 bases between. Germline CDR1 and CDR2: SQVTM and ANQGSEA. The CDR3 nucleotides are TGCAGCGTTGTTAGGGCAGGGGACGAACCCGGGGAGCTGTTTTTT. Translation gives CSVVRAGDEPGELFF.

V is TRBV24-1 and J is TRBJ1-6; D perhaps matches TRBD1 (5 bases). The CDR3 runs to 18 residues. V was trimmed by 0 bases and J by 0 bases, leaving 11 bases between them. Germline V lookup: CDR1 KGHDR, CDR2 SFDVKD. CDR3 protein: CATSDLRDSSSYNSPLHF. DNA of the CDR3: TGTGCCACCAGTGATTTGCGGGACTCGAGCTCCTATAATTCACCCCTCCACTTT.

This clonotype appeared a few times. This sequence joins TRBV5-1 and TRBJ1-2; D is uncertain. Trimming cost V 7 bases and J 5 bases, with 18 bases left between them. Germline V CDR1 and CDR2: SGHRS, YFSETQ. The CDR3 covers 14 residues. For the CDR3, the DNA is TGCGCCAGCTCGTACGCAGGCGTGGGGTATGGCTACACCTTC. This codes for CASSYAGVGYGYTF.

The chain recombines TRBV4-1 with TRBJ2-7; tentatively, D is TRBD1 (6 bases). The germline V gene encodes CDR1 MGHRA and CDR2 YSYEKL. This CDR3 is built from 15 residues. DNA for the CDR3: TGCTTTAGCAGCCCGACCACGCAGGGGTCCTACGAGCAGTACTTC. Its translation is CFSSPTTQGSYEQYF.

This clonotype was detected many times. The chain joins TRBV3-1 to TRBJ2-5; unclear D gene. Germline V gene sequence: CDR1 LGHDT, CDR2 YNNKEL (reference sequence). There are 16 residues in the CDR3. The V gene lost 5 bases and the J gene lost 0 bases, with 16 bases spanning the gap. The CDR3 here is CASSYPSDRNQETQYF. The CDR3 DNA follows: TGTGCCAGCAGCTACCCTTCCGACCGGAACCAAGAGACCCAGTACTTC.

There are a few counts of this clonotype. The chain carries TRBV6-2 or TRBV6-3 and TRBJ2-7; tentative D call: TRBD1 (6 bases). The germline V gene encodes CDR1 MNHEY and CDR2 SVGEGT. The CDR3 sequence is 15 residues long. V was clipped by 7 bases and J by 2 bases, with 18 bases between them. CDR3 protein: CASINSRDNTYEQYF. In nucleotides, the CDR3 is TGTGCCAGCATTAACTCCCGGGACAACACCTACGAGCAGTACTTC.

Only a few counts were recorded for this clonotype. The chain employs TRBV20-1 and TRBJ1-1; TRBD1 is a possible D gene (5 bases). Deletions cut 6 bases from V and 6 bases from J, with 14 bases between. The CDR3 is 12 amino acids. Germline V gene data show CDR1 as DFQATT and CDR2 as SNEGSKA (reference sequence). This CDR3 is CSARGLEPEAFF. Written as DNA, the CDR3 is TGCAGTGCACGGGGCCTGGAGCCTGAAGCTTTCTTT.